The entry that follows covers one T cell receptor beta chain sequence. What antigen it recognizes has not been identified. No clone much larger than this one lies a single base away; base qualities are absent. These data come from a study of T cell responses to AZD1222 COVID-19 vaccine (dated by TCRdb to 2020 to 2022). As for the study more broadly: A total of about 250 trial participants underwent TCR sequencing, of whom about 200 had received two doses of AZD1222 and some 26 had received two doses of the MenACWY control vaccine. Enrollment into the trials was organized by age into subgroups of 18-55, 56-69 and 70-plus years, and those subgroups contained approximately 150, 30 and 60 TCR-sequenced participants, respectively.

Taken with the paper, the label for time point translates to: baseline before first vaccination. The sample's treatment or condition, from its label and the paper: meningococcal conjugate vaccine given as trial control. Vaccinee samples were obtained from the UK trials COV001 and COV002, which included a single-blind randomized controlled phase 2/3 trial of AZD1222 (ChAdOx1 nCoV-19) in healthy adults. For TCRbeta chain sequencing, PBMC samples were collected from trial participants at day 0 and at day 28 after the second dose. Study-level results and caveats: Because no day 14 peak-response samples were available, the repertoires could be characterized only after the peak T cell response. Vaccine-associated CD4 TCRs spanned the whole spike protein, with dominant responses in regions 160-218 and 743-854. After two AZD1222 doses, spike-specific TCR breadth and depth were significantly higher than at day 0 and than in MenACWY recipients. The 56-69-year group was small, and its depth increase did not reach significance, likely because of low power. Participants were mostly white British, with more females than males. The authors suggested clonal diversity may have been underestimated. Only five to seven AZD1222 recipients were SARS-CoV-2 seropositive at baseline, limiting conclusions about previously exposed vaccinees. Nearly half of unique spike-specific TCRs reportedly recognized epitopes outside regions mutated in the B.1.351 and B.1.1.7 variants.

The CDR3 runs 13 amino acids, cysteine and phenylalanine included. Of the read, only the CDR3 DNA is kept; its 39 bases are in frame from base 1. The CDR1 and CDR2 encoded by the germline V gene (reference sequence) are MNHEY and SMNVEV. Deletion took 6 bases off V and 7 bases off J, with a span of 13 bases between the germline ends. The CDR3 regions of human TCRbeta chains were analyzed by immunosequencing. The source study handled its data this way. Repertoire TCRs were matched against a reference library of SARS-CoV-2-specific TCRs generated with the MIRA antigen-specificity platform. Breadth was defined as the fraction of unique TCRs that were SARS-CoV-2-associated, and depth was defined as the fraction of total T cells that were SARS-CoV-2-associated. Using the MIRA data, every spike-specific TCR was mapped to the spike region that the TCR reacted to and assigned to either a CD4 or a CD8 class. Log10-transformed breadth and depth values were compared by one-way ANOVA with Sidak's multiple comparisons tests. TCRdb obtained this table from immuneACCESS and retained in-frame rearrangements with V and J assigned. These tables miss some clones; where compared with another copy, unresolved V genes account for less than half of the shortfall, and the remainder is unexplained. The DNA was the basis for D and trimming; V, J and clone size are from that table. The sample includes 120,000 or so clones, with 75% to 90% observed a single time. Roughly 10% of the sample lies in the top ten.

The TCR was taken from an adult in good health. The source material was peripheral blood, sampled on day 0 of MenACWY control vaccination. The sequence joins TRBV27 to TRBJ1-5; a confident D gene designation cannot be given. The CDR3 sequence is CASRDKGGQPQHF. At the DNA level, the sequence is TGTGCCAGCAGAGACAAGGGAGGCCAGCCCCAGCATTTT.